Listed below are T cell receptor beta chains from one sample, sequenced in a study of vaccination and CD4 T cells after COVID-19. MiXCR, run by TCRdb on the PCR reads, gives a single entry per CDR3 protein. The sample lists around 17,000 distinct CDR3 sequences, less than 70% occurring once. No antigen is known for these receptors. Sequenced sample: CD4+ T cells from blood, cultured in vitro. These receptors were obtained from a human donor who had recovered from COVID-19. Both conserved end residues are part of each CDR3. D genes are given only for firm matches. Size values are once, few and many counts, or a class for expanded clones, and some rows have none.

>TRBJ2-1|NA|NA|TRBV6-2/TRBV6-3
TGTGCCAGCAGCCGACTAAATGAGCAGTTCTTC
CASSRLNEQFF
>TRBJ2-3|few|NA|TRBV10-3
TGTGCCATCAGGGAGGCCCTCGTCCACGGGAGAAACCGGAACACAGATACGCAGTATTTT
CAIREALVHGRNRNTDTQYF
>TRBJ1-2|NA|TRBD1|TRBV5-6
TGTGCCAGCAGCTTGGTGGGATGGGGGACAGGTTATGGCTACACCTTC
CASSLVGWGTGYGYTF
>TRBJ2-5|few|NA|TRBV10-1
TGCGCCACCAGCGACCCCCGTCGCCCCGGTTTGTACCAAGAGACCCAGTACTTC
CATSDPRRPGLYQETQYF
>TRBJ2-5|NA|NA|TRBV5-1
TGTGCCAGCAGCTTAGCGGAGACCCAGTACTTC
CASSLAETQYF
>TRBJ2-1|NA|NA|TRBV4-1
TGCGCCAGCAGCCAAGTTCGTGGGGGGGCCGTCAATGAGCAGTTCTTC
CASSQVRGGAVNEQFF
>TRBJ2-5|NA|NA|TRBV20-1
TGCAGTGTCCCGCCAGGAGGTCGGCAGACCCAGTACTTC
CSVPPGGRQTQYF
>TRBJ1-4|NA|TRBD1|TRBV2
TGTGCCAGCTGGGGACAGGAAGGTTCTCAGGTGTTTTTT
CASWGQEGSQVFF
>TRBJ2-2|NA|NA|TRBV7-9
TGTGCCAGCAGCGACTCCATGCGGGGTGGCACCGGGGAGCTGTTTTTT
CASSDSMRGGTGELFF
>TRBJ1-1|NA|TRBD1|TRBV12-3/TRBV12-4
TGTGCCAGCATTAATACAGGGGGCACTGAAGCTTTCTTT
CASINTGGTEAFF
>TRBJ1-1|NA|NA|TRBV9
TGTGCCAGCAGCGTAGACGGGAACACTGAAGCTTTCTTT
CASSVDGNTEAFF
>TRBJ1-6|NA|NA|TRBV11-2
TGTGCCAGCAGCTTAGGGGTGGCCCCCCTCCACTTT
CASSLGVAPLHF
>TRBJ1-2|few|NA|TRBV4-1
TGCGCCAGCAGCCAAGTTTTGACCCCCGGGACGGACTATGGCTACACCTTC
CASSQVLTPGTDYGYTF
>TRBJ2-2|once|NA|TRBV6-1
TGTGCCAGCAGTGAAGCTTCCTACCCGGGGACCGGGGAGCTGTTTTTT
CASSEASYPGTGELFF
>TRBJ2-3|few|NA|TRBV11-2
TGTGCCAGCAGCACTAGAGGCGCAGATACGCAGTATTTT
CASSTRGADTQYF
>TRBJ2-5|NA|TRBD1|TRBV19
TGTGCCAGTAGTACGTGGGACAGGGGTGATGAGACCCAGTACTTC
CASSTWDRGDETQYF
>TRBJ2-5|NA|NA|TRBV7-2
TGTGCCAGCAGCCTCGGGACCTCACGACAGACCCAGTACTTC
CASSLGTSRQTQYF